The 8 T cell receptor beta chains in this list originate from one sample, sequenced in a study of blood T cell repertoires in COVID-19 (dated by TCRdb to 2019 to 2021). The library was produced with the immunoSEQ multiplex PCR assay. The table was pulled from immuneACCESS by TCRdb, which kept in-frame rearrangements only. Such tables lose some clones; where checked, under half of the loss comes from unresolved V genes, and the rest has no known cause. The sample records roughly 300,000 clones, around 88% of which are singletons. About 1.6% of the sample comes from the top ten. The sample comprised peripheral blood. All receptors derive from a woman in her fifties or sixties with acute or convalescent COVID-19.

This chain links TRBV19 with TRBJ1-5; maybe TRBD1 (6 bases). Germline CDR1 reads LNHDA; CDR2 reads SQIVND (reference sequence). CDR3 length: 15 residues. V lost 4 bases and J 0 bases, leaving 10 bases between the germline ends. The CDR3 DNA is TGTGCCAGTAGTACGACAGGCTATAGCAATCAGCCCCAGCATTTT. It is translated as CASSTTGYSNQPQHF.

This rearrangement joins TRBV4-2 to TRBJ1-3; D call uncertain. This CDR3 is 15 amino acids long. The germline V and J ends were trimmed by 4 bases and 0 bases, with 10 bases remaining between them. Per germline, CDR1 LGHNA and CDR2 YNFKEQ. The CDR3 here is CASSLPGDSGNTIYF. The DNA of the CDR3 is TGTGCCAGCAGCCTGCCCGGGGACTCTGGAAACACCATATATTTT.

V gene TRBV10-3 combines with J gene TRBJ2-7, with 8 positions matching TRBD1. Trimming removed 6 bases from V and 7 bases from J; junction bases left unmatched: 8. CDR3 length equals 13 residues. CDR1 is ENHRY and CDR2 is SYGVKD in the germline V gene. CDR3 coding DNA: TGTGCCATCAGCGGACAGGGCGGTGGGGAGCAGTACTTC. Its translation is CAISGQGGGEQYF.

The J gene is TRBJ2-3, the V gene TRBV29-1; 7 bases align to TRBD2. Trimming at V came to 8 bases and at J to 2 bases, leaving 13 bases not matched to a gene. Germline V gene data show CDR1 as SQVTM and CDR2 as ANQGSEA. CDR3 length equals 15 residues. The CDR3 spells CSSTYASGHTDTQYF. The CDR3 bases are TGCAGCTCTACTTACGCTAGCGGACACACAGATACGCAGTATTTT.

The chain joins TRBV7-2 to TRBJ2-7, with TRBD2 identical over 12 bases. CDR3 size: 16 residues. The germline V gene encodes CDR1 SGHTA and CDR2 FQGNSA. V dropped 5 bases and J dropped 3; count of bases not matched to a gene: 8. For the CDR3, the DNA is TGTGCCAGCAGCGCCCGACTAGCGGGAGAGGGCTACGAGCAGTACTTC. This translates into CASSARLAGEGYEQYF. Variable domain in full (rest from reference TRBV7-2 and TRBJ2-7): GAGVSQSPSNKVTEKGKDVELRCDPISGHTALYWYRQSLGQGLEFLIYFQGNSAPDKSGLPSDRFSAERTGGSVSTLTIQRTQQEDSAVYLCASSARLAGEGYEQYFGPGTRLTVT.

The V call is TRBV6-5, the J call TRBJ2-1; 10 nucleotides match TRBD2. Germline V CDR1 and CDR2: MNHEY, SVGAGI. The J segment lost 8 bases and the V segment lost 5 bases, leaving 9 bases of the junction unmatched. The CDR3 has 15 amino acids. Here the CDR3 reads CASSTPGLAYYEQFF. DNA for the CDR3: TGTGCCAGCAGTACACCGGGACTAGCGTATTATGAGCAGTTCTTC.

The CDR3: CASSLRLDTYEQYF. Here the CDR3 DNA reads TGTGCCAGCAGCTTAAGGTTAGACACCTACGAGCAGTACTTC. The chain links TRBV7-9 to TRBJ2-7; no clear D gene. V lost 2 bases and J lost 2, with 10 bases in between. CDR1 is SEHNR and CDR2 is FQNEAQ in the germline V gene (reference sequence). The CDR3 totals 14 residues. Full variable domain (remainder filled in from reference TRBV7-9 and TRBJ2-7): DTGVSQNPRHKITKRGQNVTFRCDPISEHNRLYWYRQTLGQGPEFLTYFQNEAQLEKSRLLSDRFSAERPKGSFSTLEIQRTEQGDSAMYLCASSLRLDTYEQYFGPGTRLTVT.

J is TRBJ2-7 and V is TRBV4-2, with D maybe TRBD2 (6 bases). Germline values: CDR1 LGHNA, CDR2 YNFKEQ. Between the trimmed V and J ends, which lost 0 bases and 0 bases, there was a span of 15 bases. The CDR3 consists of 17 residues. The CDR3 sequence: CASSQDLWGRSSYEQYF. CDR3 nucleotide sequence: TGTGCCAGCAGCCAAGATCTATGGGGGAGGAGCTCCTACGAGCAGTACTTC.